The clone carrying this T cell receptor beta chain came up a few times. Antigen: not known. The data were taken from a study of CD8+ T cells in alopecia areata. General observations from the study: Tofacitinib did not eliminate many expanded lesional clones from scalp or blood. Higher clonality and more expanded CD8+ clones appeared in lesional than normal scalp. TCR sharing was clearer in mice than between patients, perhaps partly owing to patient HLA diversity. Sequence data from scalp samples additionally include resident alphabeta T cells of normal skin.

CDR3 length equals 14 residues. Trimming cost V 4 bases and J 5 bases; bases outside gene matches: 4. CDR1 and CDR2 from the germline V gene are MNHEY and SVGAGI. Documented treatment: oral pan-JAK inhibitor, 5-10 mg twice daily. Sampling of alopecia areata patients yielded lesional scalp punch biopsies as well as peripheral blood. RNA extraction was followed by reverse transcription into cDNA, which acted as the sequencing template. This table comes from immunoSEQ multiplex PCR, and its TCRdb copy is limited to in-frame clones, with some not included. This repertoire shows under 25,000 clones, over 50% found once; its top ten account for around 8%.

This chain joins TRBV6-5 and TRBJ2-4, with 8 bases matching TRBD1. This sequence was found in a human donor with alopecia areata. Here the sequenced sample was skin, taken at week 4, from a patient treated with tofacitinib. CDR3 sequence: CASSSGTGQNIQYF. The CDR3 bases are TGTGCCAGCAGTTCCGGGACAGGACAAAACATTCAGTACTTC.